The TCR beta chain described here comes from a study of cytomegalovirus exposure and HLA in healthy donors. The CDR3 has 13 residues. The germline V gene has CDR1 MNHEY and CDR2 SMNVEV (reference sequence). V lost 5 bases, J lost 0 bases, and 8 bases lay in between. Worth noting for this clone: What it binds is not known.

Broader study findings: Reportedly, HLA-A and HLA-B alleles of most subjects were accurately predicted from TCR beta. Cytomegalovirus-associated status was assigned to about 180 TCR beta chains. Because they were indistinguishable, some V segments, including TRBV6-2 and TRBV6-3, were excluded. It was reportedly the case that the classifier diagnosed cytomegalovirus status with high specificity and sensitivity.

A multiplex PCR was run with 60 Vbeta primers and 13 Jbeta primers. TCRdb's copy holds only in-frame clones and misses some; the assay was immunoSEQ multiplex PCR. This repertoire shows some 87,000 clones, over 70% found once; its top ten account for 5.5% to 7%. The chain has TRBV27 and TRBJ2-7; D uncertain. The source of this sequence is a man between 18 and 35 years old in good health and CMV-seropositive. Sequencing used PBMCs. The CDR3 DNA reads TGTGCCAGCAGTACCCAGGCCTCCTACGAGCAGTACTTC. Encoded protein: CASSTQASYEQYF.